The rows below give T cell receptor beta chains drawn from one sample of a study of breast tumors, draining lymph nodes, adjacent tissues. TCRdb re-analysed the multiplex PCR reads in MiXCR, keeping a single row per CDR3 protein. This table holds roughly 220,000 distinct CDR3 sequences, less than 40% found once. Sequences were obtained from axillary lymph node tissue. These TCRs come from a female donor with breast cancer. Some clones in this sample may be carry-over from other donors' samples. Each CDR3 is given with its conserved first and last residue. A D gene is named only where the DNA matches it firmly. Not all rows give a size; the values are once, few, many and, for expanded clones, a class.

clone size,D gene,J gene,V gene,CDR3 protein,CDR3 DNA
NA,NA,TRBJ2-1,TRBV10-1,CASIEVGPGGAYNEQFF,TGCGCCAGCATTGAAGTGGGTCCGGGGGGCGCCTACAATGAGCAGTTCTTC
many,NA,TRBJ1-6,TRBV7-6,CASSLIQGSPLHF,TGTGCCAGCAGCCTCATACAGGGTTCACCCCTCCACTTT
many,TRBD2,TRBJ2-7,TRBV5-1,CASSLAPGLAEEQYF,TGCGCCAGCAGCTTGGCACCGGGACTAGCGGAAGAGCAGTACTTC
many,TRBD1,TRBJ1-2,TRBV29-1,CSVDHRGDYGYTF,TGCAGCGTTGATCACAGGGGCGACTATGGCTACACCTTC
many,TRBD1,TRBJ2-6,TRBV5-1,CASSETGLSGANVLTF,TGCGCCAGCAGTGAGACAGGGCTCTCTGGGGCCAACGTCCTGACTTTC
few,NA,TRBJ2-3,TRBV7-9,CACSLGGGTDTQYF,TGTGCCTGCAGCTTAGGTGGAGGCACAGATACGCAGTATTTT
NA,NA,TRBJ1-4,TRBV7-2,CASSLGGGGSTNEKLFF,TGTGCCAGCAGCTTAGGAGGAGGGGGTTCAACTAATGAAAAACTGTTTTTT
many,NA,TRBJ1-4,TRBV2,CASSVWTANEKLFF,TGTGCCAGCAGTGTTTGGACGGCAAATGAAAAACTGTTTTTT
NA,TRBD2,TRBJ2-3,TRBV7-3,CASRYGTTLNTDTQYF,TGTGCCAGCAGATACGGGACTACTTTGAACACAGATACGCAGTATTTT
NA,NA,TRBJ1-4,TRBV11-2,CASTEGLREKLFF,TGTGCCAGCACCGAGGGGCTTAGGGAAAAACTGTTTTTT
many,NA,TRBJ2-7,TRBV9,CASSVAADSSYEQYF,TGTGCCAGCAGCGTAGCCGCGGACAGCTCCTACGAGCAGTACTTC
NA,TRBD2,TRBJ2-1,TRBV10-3,CAISEAGGNEQFF,TGTGCCATCAGTGAAGCGGGGGGGAATGAGCAGTTCTTC
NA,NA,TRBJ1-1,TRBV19,CASSGIRPGFAEAFF,TGTGCCAGTAGTGGGATCCGTCCGGGGTTCGCTGAAGCTTTCTTT
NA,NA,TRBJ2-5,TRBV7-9,CASSFTSPAYQETQYF,TGTGCCAGCAGCTTTACAAGCCCGGCGTACCAAGAGACCCAGTACTTC
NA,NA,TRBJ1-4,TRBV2,CASRQGTEKLFF,TGTGCCAGCAGGCAAGGGACTGAAAAACTGTTTTTT
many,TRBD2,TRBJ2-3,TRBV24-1,CATSDRRGGADTQYF,TGTGCCACCAGTGATAGGCGGGGGGGCGCAGATACGCAGTATTTT
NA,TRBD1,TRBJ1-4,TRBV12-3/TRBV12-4,CASSHTTGRSNEKLFF,TGTGCCAGCAGTCACACGACAGGGCGGTCTAATGAAAAACTGTTTTTT
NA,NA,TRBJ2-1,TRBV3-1,CASSPSRGGASSYNEQFF,TGTGCCAGCAGCCCATCGAGGGGCGGGGCCAGCTCCTACAATGAGCAGTTCTTC
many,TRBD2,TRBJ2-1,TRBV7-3,CASSLDLAGAHNEQFF,TGTGCCAGCAGCTTAGATCTAGCGGGGGCTCACAATGAGCAGTTCTTC
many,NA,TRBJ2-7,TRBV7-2,CASSFGHVYEQYF,TGTGCCAGCAGCTTTGGCCACGTCTACGAGCAGTACTTC
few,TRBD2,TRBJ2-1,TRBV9,CASSRHPGLAGGLYNNEQFF,TGTGCCAGCAGCCGTCATCCGGGACTAGCGGGGGGACTTTACAACAATGAGCAGTTCTTC
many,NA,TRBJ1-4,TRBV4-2,CASSQDLPGGVNEKLFF,TGTGCCAGCAGCCAAGATCTGCCAGGAGGGGTCAATGAAAAACTGTTTTTT
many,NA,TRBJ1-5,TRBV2,CASTRGIQPQHF,TGTGCCAGCACTCGAGGGATTCAGCCCCAGCATTTT
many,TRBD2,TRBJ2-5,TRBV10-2,CASSDLLGGGRGETQYF,TGCGCCAGCAGTGACCTCCTCGGGGGGGGGCGAGGGGAGACCCAGTACTTC
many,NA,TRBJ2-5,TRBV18,CASSQSGGPETQYF,TGTGCCAGCTCACAATCTGGGGGGCCGGAGACCCAGTACTTC
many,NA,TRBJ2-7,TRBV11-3,CASSLPGDWPPEQYF,TGTGCCAGCAGCTTACCCGGGGATTGGCCACCCGAGCAGTACTTC
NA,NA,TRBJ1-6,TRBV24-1,CATSEGFGEFSPLHF,TGTGCCACCAGTGAGGGGTTCGGGGAGTTTTCACCCCTCCACTTT